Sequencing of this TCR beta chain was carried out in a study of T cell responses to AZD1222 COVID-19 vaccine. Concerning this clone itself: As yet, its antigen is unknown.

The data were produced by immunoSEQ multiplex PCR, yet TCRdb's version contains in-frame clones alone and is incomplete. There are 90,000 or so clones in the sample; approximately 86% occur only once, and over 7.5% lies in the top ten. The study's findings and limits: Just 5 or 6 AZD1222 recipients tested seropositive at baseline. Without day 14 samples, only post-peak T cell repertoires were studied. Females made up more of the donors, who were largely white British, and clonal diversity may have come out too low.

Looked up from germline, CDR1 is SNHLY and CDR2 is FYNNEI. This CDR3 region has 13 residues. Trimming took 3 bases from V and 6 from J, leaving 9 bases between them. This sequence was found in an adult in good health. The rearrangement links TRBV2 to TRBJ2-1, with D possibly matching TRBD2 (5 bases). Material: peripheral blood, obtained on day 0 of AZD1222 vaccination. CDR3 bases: TGTGCCAGCAGTGAGTTCGGGGTCAATGAGCAGTTCTTC. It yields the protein CASSEFGVNEQFF.